Below, 9 T cell receptor beta chains from the same sample are listed, as sequenced in a study of CXCR3-negative and CXCR3-positive naive CD8 T cells. Their antigens remain unidentified. TRB cDNA was prepared as libraries by UMI-labeled 5' RACE. Each CDR3 protein gets one entry in TCRdb, which reprocessed the 5' RACE reads and gives no DNA. The sample features about 130,000 distinct CDR3 sequences, with 0.4% to 0.5% in its top ten. Study-wide results and caveats: Naive CXCR3-positive cells had TRB CDR3s more hydrophobic than those of CXCR3-negative naive cells.

Source material: naive CXCR3+ CD8+ T cells from blood. The subset: CD45RO-CCR7+CD27+CD95- naive CD8+ T cells expressing CXCR3 (TNR3+). The receptors were gathered from a human donor in good health. Some clones in this sample may be carry-over from other donors' samples.

CDR3 protein: CASTLGHSYEQYF. The chain uses TRBV12-3 or TRBV12-4 and TRBJ2-7; the D call of TRBD2 rests on TCRdb alone, since no DNA is present to check it. The CDR3 runs to 13 residues.

This chain uses TRBV30 with TRBJ1-1; lacking DNA, the TRBD1 call made by TCRdb goes unchecked. Looked up from germline, CDR1 is GTSNPN and CDR2 is SVGIG (reference sequence). The CDR3 sequence is 14 residues long. The CDR3: CAWTRGDMNTEAFF.

This sequence joins TRBV4-1 and TRBJ2-7; TCRdb lists TRBD2, though no DNA is available to test this call. This CDR3 contains 17 residues. Germline V gene lookup returns CDR1 MGHRA and CDR2 YSYEKL. CDR3 region: CASSHQTSGRNSYEQYF.

This chain links TRBV6-2 or TRBV6-3 with TRBJ2-1; TCRdb returns TRBD1, unconfirmable since there is no DNA. The CDR3 sequence is 14 residues long. Germline assignment: CDR1 MNHEY and CDR2 SVGEGT. This chain's CDR3 is CASSYGGREDEQFF.

V is TRBV14 and J is TRBJ2-7; absent DNA, TCRdb's TRBD1 call cannot be checked. CDR1 and CDR2 (germline): SGHDN, FVKESK. The CDR3 loop spans 14 amino acids. Here the CDR3 reads CASSPQGESYEQYF.

The chain carries TRBV20-1 and TRBJ2-7; TCRdb's D call of TRBD1 is untestable without DNA. The CDR3 is made up of 13 amino acids. Germline lookup yields CDR1 DFQATT and CDR2 SNEGSKA (reference sequence). The chain's CDR3 is CSASPGVSYEQYF.

This chain links TRBV7-9 with TRBJ2-1; absent DNA, TCRdb's TRBD2 call cannot be checked. Germline loops: CDR1 SEHNR, CDR2 FQNEAQ (reference sequence). The CDR3 is made up of 13 amino acids. CDR3 protein: CASSGGLATEQFF.

The V gene is TRBV7-8, the J gene TRBJ2-7; checking the TCRdb D call of TRBD1 is not possible without DNA. From germline, CDR1 is SGHVS and CDR2 FQNEAQ. The CDR3 has 13 amino acids. The CDR3 sequence is CASSPGRSYEQYF. Based on the CDR3 plus reference TRBV7-8 and TRBJ2-7, the full variable domain is GAGVSQSPRYKVAKRGQDVALRCDPISGHVSLFWYQQALGQGPEFLTYFQNEAQLDKSGLPSDRFFAERPEGSVSTLKIQRTQQEDSAVYLCASSPGRSYEQYFGPGTRLTVT.

The chain has TRBV27 and TRBJ1-1; TCRdb gives TRBD1 as the D gene, but with no DNA this cannot be confirmed. Germline V lookup: CDR1 MNHEY, CDR2 SMNVEV (reference sequence). The CDR3 is 15 residues long. The CDR3 loop reads CASSSNPGSAGGAFF.